These 30 T cell receptor beta chains came from one sample sequenced in a study of cytomegalovirus exposure and HLA in healthy donors (dated by TCRdb to the late 2010s). The protocol used for the library was the immunoSEQ multiplex PCR assay. For the multiplex PCR, a mixture combining 60 forward primers for TCR Vbeta segments and 13 reverse primers for TCR Jbeta segments was used. Sourced from immuneACCESS, this table was stored by TCRdb with only in-frame sequences that have V and J called. A share of the clones is absent; for the studies checked, an unresolved V gene accounts for under half, and the remainder has no known explanation. The sample table shows more than 150,000 clones, and about 75% are seen once. The ten largest clones capture roughly 7.1% of the sample. Material: PBMCs. These receptor sequences come from a woman in her forties in good health and CMV-seropositive.

This clone came up a few times. V usage is TRBV7-8 and J usage is TRBJ2-1, with 8 bases fitting TRBD1. J gave up 6 bases and V 7 bases, and 14 bases lay outside the gene matches. Germline CDR1 SGHVS, CDR2 FQNEAQ. This CDR3 region has 16 residues. Here the CDR3 DNA reads TGTGCCAGCACCCTAACCTCCGGGACAGGTAGCAATGAGCAGTTCTTC. This gives the protein CASTLTSGTGSNEQFF.

This clone has a handful of counts. The chain is built from TRBV10-1 and TRBJ2-1; 12 bases agree with TRBD1. Germline assignment: CDR1 WNHNN and CDR2 SYGVQD (reference sequence). The junction had 7 bases not matched to a gene; V was cut back by 4 bases and J by 6 bases. There are 16 residues in the CDR3. CDR3 region: CASSVLRGQGANEQFF. CDR3 DNA: TGCGCCAGCAGTGTACTGAGGGGACAGGGGGCCAATGAGCAGTTCTTC.

The chain joins TRBV18 to TRBJ1-1, with D perhaps TRBD1 (6 bases). Germline values: CDR1 KGHSH, CDR2 LQKENI. V was cut by 8 bases and J by 4 bases, with 20 bases left in between. The CDR3 covers 15 residues. The CDR3 is CASTPANRASTEAFF. The CDR3 region has the DNA TGTGCCAGCACCCCGGCCAACAGGGCCTCCACTGAAGCTTTCTTT.

The chain couples TRBV30 to TRBJ2-1; D may be TRBD1 (5 bases). The CDR3 is 14 amino acids. V dropped 3 bases and J dropped 13 bases, with 22 bases sitting between them. Looked up from germline, CDR1 is GTSNPN and CDR2 is SVGIG (reference sequence). In DNA, the CDR3 is TGTGCCTGGAGGTTAAGTGGGTCCTTAGGGGCACAGTTCTTC. This gives the protein CAWRLSGSLGAQFF.

V gene TRBV2 combines with J gene TRBJ2-3, with a tentative D call TRBD2 (5 bases). This CDR3 is 15 amino acids long. Germline lookup yields CDR1 SNHLY and CDR2 FYNNEI. The V end was cut by 7 bases, the J end by 5 bases, with 19 bases between. This chain's CDR3 is CASTQRLADIDTQYF. The CDR3 nucleotides read TGTGCCAGCACCCAGAGGCTAGCCGACATAGATACGCAGTATTTT. Supplemented by reference TRBV2 and TRBJ2-3, the full variable domain reads EPEVTQTPSHQVTQMGQEVILRCVPISNHLYFYWYRQILGQKVEFLVSFYNNEISEKSEIFDDQFSVERPDGSNFTLKIRSTKLEDSAMYFCASTQRLADIDTQYFGPGTRLTVL.

This sequence joins TRBV5-4 and TRBJ2-7, with 8 bases aligning to TRBD2. The CDR3 spans 16 residues. Germline V gene sequence: CDR1 SGHNT, CDR2 YYREEE (reference sequence). V trimming: 5 bases; J trimming: 6 bases; junction bases outside the gene matches: 16. CDR3 residues: CASSRPGTRILSEQYF. CDR3 sequence (DNA): TGTGCCAGCAGTCGCCCCGGGACTAGAATTTTGTCCGAGCAGTACTTC.

The gene calls are TRBV28 and TRBJ2-7; a possible D gene is TRBD2 (6 bases). Germline assignment: CDR1 MDHEN and CDR2 SYDVKM. Trimming cost V 6 bases and J 0 bases, with 12 bases left between them. The CDR3 totals 14 residues. CDR3 in DNA: TGTGCCAGCAGGGGAGCTAGCGTCTCCTACGAGCAGTACTTC. It translates to CASRGASVSYEQYF.

The chain employs TRBV25-1 and TRBJ2-7; D is perhaps TRBD1 (5 bases). V gave up 4 bases and J gave up 4 bases, with 23 bases separating them. Germline V CDR1 and CDR2: MGHDK, SYGVNS. The CDR3 has 17 amino acids. The CDR3 coding sequence is TGTGCCAGCAGTGGACAGAGGATGGGTGGCGGAGCATACGAGCAGTACTTC. Amino acid sequence: CASSGQRMGGGAYEQYF.

This sequence joins TRBV2 and TRBJ2-5; 9 nucleotides agree with TRBD1. The V gene's germline CDR1 is SNHLY and CDR2 FYNNEI. The CDR3 is made up of 14 amino acids. The V and J ends lost 6 bases and 9 bases, in that order; junction bases with no gene match: 11. Here the CDR3 DNA reads TGTGCCAGCAGACCGACAGGGGGACGGGTGGCCCAGTACTTC. Translating gives CASRPTGGRVAQYF.

This rearrangement joins TRBV7-3 to TRBJ2-1; TRBD2 might be the D (5 bases). This CDR3 spans 16 amino acids. Trimming took off 2 bases at V and 4 bases at J, with 15 bases between the two ends. From germline, CDR1 is SGHTA and CDR2 FQGTGA. The CDR3 loop is CASSLRGWEPYNEQFF. The CDR3 region has the DNA TGTGCCAGCAGCTTACGCGGGTGGGAACCATACAATGAGCAGTTCTTC.

The rearrangement uses TRBV4-3 and TRBJ1-6; maybe TRBD1 (6 bases). Germline V gene sequence: CDR1 LGHNA, CDR2 YSLEER. The CDR3 runs to 17 residues. Trimming pared 1 base from V and 10 bases from J, leaving 20 bases between. Here the CDR3 reads CASSQGLLTNRASPLHF. For the CDR3, the DNA is TGCGCCAGCAGCCAAGGTTTGCTCACCAACAGGGCCTCACCCCTCCACTTT.

V gene TRBV5-5 combines with J gene TRBJ1-3; D is unclear. This CDR3 has 12 residues. The ends were cut back, 2 bases at V and 3 bases at J, with 3 bases in the middle. Germline loops: CDR1 SGHKS, CDR2 YYEKEE (reference sequence). As DNA, the CDR3 is TGTGCCAGCAGCTTTCGTGGAAACACCATATATTTT. Translated: CASSFRGNTIYF.

The chain's CDR3 is CASSQDGGGLFRETQYF. In DNA, the CDR3 is TGCGCCAGCAGCCAAGATGGGGGGGGTTTGTTCAGAGAGACCCAGTACTTC. The J gene is TRBJ2-5, the V gene TRBV4-1; 7 nucleotides agree with TRBD2. The CDR3 contains 17 residues. V was clipped by 0 bases and J by 4 bases; unmatched bases: 11. CDR1 is MGHRA, CDR2 YSYEKL, per germline.

The chain's CDR3 is CASSLNTLAFDTQYF. The CDR3 DNA reads TGTGCCAGCAGCTTAAATACCCTAGCGTTTGATACGCAGTATTTT. V gene TRBV7-2 combines with J gene TRBJ2-3; TRBD2 is a possible D gene (6 bases). Germline V gene data show CDR1 as SGHTA and CDR2 as FQGNSA. V lost 2 bases and J 6 bases, leaving 15 bases between the germline ends. The CDR3 is 15 residues long.

V is TRBV6-1 and J is TRBJ1-1, with 7 nucleotides matching TRBD1. The CDR3 totals 15 residues. V gave up 2 bases and J gave up 8 bases; unmatched junction bases: 11. The germline gives CDR1 MNHNS, CDR2 SASEGT. Written as DNA, the CDR3 is TGTGCCAGCAGTGAACCCGGGACAGCTACCTGGGAAGCTTTCTTT. This codes for CASSEPGTATWEAFF.

V usage is TRBV5-1 and J usage is TRBJ1-5; 9 bases fit TRBD1. The V gene end was trimmed by 5 bases and the J gene end by 3 bases; junction bases not matched to a gene: 6. Per the germline V gene, CDR1 is SGHRS and CDR2 is YFSETQ. This CDR3 spans 15 amino acids. The CDR3 loop is CASSFGTGINQPQHF. For the CDR3, the DNA is TGCGCCAGCAGTTTCGGGACAGGGATCAATCAGCCCCAGCATTTT.

The chain couples TRBV28 to TRBJ1-3; D is possibly TRBD1 (5 bases). CDR1 MDHEN and CDR2 SYDVKM come from the germline V gene. The V gene lost 5 bases and the J gene lost 7 bases, with 18 bases spanning the gap. CDR3 length: 15 amino acids. The DNA of the CDR3 is TGTGCCAGCAGTAACCCTCCCAGGGTCGGGAACACCATATATTTT. Residues: CASSNPPRVGNTIYF.

This clone has more than one count but fewer than ten. The J gene is TRBJ2-4, the V gene TRBV28, with 10 nucleotides matching TRBD1. CDR3 length: 14 amino acids. Looked up from germline, CDR1 is MDHEN and CDR2 is SYDVKM. V lost 4 bases and J lost 10; bases outside the gene matches: 7. CDR3 in DNA: TGTGCCAGCAGTTCGGGACAGGGGATAGATATTCAGTACTTC. Translated: CASSSGQGIDIQYF.

The rearrangement joins TRBV27 to TRBJ2-7, with D tentatively TRBD2 (6 bases). The CDR3 length is 14 residues. Trimming cost V 0 bases and J 3 bases, with 9 bases left between them. Germline loops: CDR1 MNHEY, CDR2 SMNVEV (reference sequence). The CDR3 DNA is TGTGCCAGCAGTTTATCTCGACTAGGCTACGAGCAGTACTTC. It specifies CASSLSRLGYEQYF.

This clone was seen a single time. The CDR3 nucleotides are TGCGCCAGCAGCCAAGAGACAGGGGCGTCGACTAATGAAAAACTGTTTTTT. This gives the protein CASSQETGASTNEKLFF. The genes are TRBV4-3 and TRBJ1-4; 8 nucleotides match TRBD1. Germline V gene lookup returns CDR1 LGHNA and CDR2 YSLEER. This CDR3 is 17 amino acids long. V lost 0 bases to trimming and J lost 2 bases; unmatched junction nucleotides: 5.

This clone was observed a single time. The chain joins TRBV10-1 to TRBJ2-2; 8 bases are a match to TRBD2. CDR3 length: 14 residues. The trim removed 6 bases at V and 5 bases at J, leaving 5 bases unmatched. Germline V gene sequence: CDR1 WNHNN, CDR2 SYGVQD (reference sequence). The CDR3 sequence: CASRSGSNTGELFF. CDR3 coding DNA: TGCGCCAGCAGGAGCGGGAGTAATACCGGGGAGCTGTTTTTT.

In regard to this clone: Other nucleotide sequences from this sample produce the same CDR3. The V gene is TRBV5-4, the J gene TRBJ2-1, with a tentative D call TRBD2 (5 bases). Trimming cost V 4 bases and J 7 bases, with 24 bases left between them. The CDR3 spans 17 residues. Germline loops: CDR1 SGHNT, CDR2 YYREEE (reference sequence). The DNA for the CDR3 is TGTGCCAGCAGCCCCCGTGGGCCAGCGGCCCTTGGAAATGAGCAGTTCTTC. As protein: CASSPRGPAALGNEQFF.

Turning to this clone: An end of the junction differs from the germline gene, which may be a read error. V gene TRBV6-5 combines with J gene TRBJ1-2; a weak D match, TRBD1 (6 bases). The CDR3 runs to 14 residues. The germline V gene has CDR1 MNHEY and CDR2 SVGAGI. The CDR3 reads CASSYSGAAGNTAF. CDR3 DNA sequence: TGTGCCAGCAGTTACTCGGGGGCGGCAGGGAATACCGCCTTC.

V gene TRBV5-1 combines with J gene TRBJ2-5; D possibly corresponds to TRBD2 (7 bases). Germline CDR1 reads SGHRS; CDR2 reads YFSETQ. CDR3 length equals 15 residues. V was shortened by 4 bases and J by 5 bases, with 18 bases between the two germline ends. CDR3 sequence reads: CASSRRGGLGETQYF. CDR3 bases: TGCGCCAGCAGCCGCCGCGGGGGCCTAGGGGAGACCCAGTACTTC.

The V gene is TRBV6-5, the J gene TRBJ2-7; D possibly corresponds to TRBD1 (6 bases). Trimming took 2 bases from V and 3 from J, leaving 11 bases between them. The CDR3 is made up of 14 amino acids. Germline V gives CDR1 MNHEY, CDR2 SVGAGI. This CDR3 is CASSYRDNLYEQYF. DNA of the CDR3: TGTGCCAGCAGTTACCGGGACAATCTCTACGAGCAGTACTTC.

This chain uses TRBV21-1 with TRBJ1-5. TRBV21-1 is given as a pseudogene. The CDR3 sequence is 17 residues long. CDR3 DNA: TGTGCCAGCAGCGCGGGACCGTCCTGGAATAGCAATCAGCCCCAGCATTTT. Translation gives CASSAGPSWNSNQPQHF.

The J gene is TRBJ2-2, the V gene TRBV7-9; D is unclear. CDR3 size: 14 residues. V was cut by 2 bases and J by 3 bases, with 7 bases left in between. The germline gives CDR1 SEHNR, CDR2 FQNEAQ (reference sequence). The CDR3: CASSLNRYTGELFF. The DNA for the CDR3 is TGTGCCAGCAGCTTAAACAGATACACCGGGGAGCTGTTTTTT.

The chain is built from TRBV14 and TRBJ1-1; 8 bases align to TRBD1. Losses at the gene ends were 1 base for V and 2 bases for J; bases not matched to a gene: 6. Per germline, CDR1 SGHDN and CDR2 FVKESK. The CDR3 is 16 residues long. CDR3 loop: CASSQGGQGANTEAFF. The DNA for the CDR3 is TGTGCCAGCAGCCAAGGGGGCCAGGGGGCAAACACTGAAGCTTTCTTT.

The chain combines TRBV11-1 with TRBJ1-2, with D perhaps matching TRBD1 (5 bases). The CDR3 loop spans 16 amino acids. V dropped 1 base and J dropped 5 bases, with 17 bases sitting between them. Germline V gene sequence: CDR1 SGHAT, CDR2 FQDESV (reference sequence). The CDR3: CASSLGLGEAGYGYTF. CDR3 DNA sequence: TGTGCCAGCAGCTTAGGACTGGGGGAAGCGGGATATGGCTACACCTTC.

About this clone: Compared with germline, one end of the junction differs, possibly owing to a read error. The J gene is TRBJ2-1, the V gene TRBV2, with 12 bases fitting TRBD1. Germline assignment: CDR1 SNHLY and CDR2 FYNNEI. This CDR3 has 13 amino acids. CDR3 nucleotides: TGTGCCAGCAGATCCCGGGACAGGGGGCCTGGGGTCTTC. Encoded protein: CASRSRDRGPGVF.